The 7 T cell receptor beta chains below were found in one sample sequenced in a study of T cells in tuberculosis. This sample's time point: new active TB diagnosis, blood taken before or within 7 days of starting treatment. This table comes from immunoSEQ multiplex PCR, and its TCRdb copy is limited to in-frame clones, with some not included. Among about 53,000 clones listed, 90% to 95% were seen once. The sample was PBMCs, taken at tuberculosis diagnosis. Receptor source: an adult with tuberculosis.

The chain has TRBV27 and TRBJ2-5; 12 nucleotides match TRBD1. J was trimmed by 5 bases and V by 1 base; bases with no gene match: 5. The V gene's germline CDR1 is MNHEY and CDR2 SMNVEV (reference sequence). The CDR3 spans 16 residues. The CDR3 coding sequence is TGTGCCAGCAGTTTATGGGGGGACAGGGGGCGGGAGACCCAGTACTTC. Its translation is CASSLWGDRGRETQYF.

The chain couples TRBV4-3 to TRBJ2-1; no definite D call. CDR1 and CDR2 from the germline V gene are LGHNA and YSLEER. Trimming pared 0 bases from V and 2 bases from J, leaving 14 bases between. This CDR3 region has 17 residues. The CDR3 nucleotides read TGCGCCAGCAGCCAAGAAACGGGTCCCCTCGCCTACAATGAGCAGTTCTTC. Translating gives CASSQETGPLAYNEQFF.

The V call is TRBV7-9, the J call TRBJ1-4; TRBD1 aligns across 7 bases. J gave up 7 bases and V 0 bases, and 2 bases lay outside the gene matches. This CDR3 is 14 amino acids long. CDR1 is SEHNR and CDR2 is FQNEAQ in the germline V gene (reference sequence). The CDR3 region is CASSLAGGREKLFF. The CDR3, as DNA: TGTGCCAGCAGCTTAGCAGGGGGCCGTGAAAAACTGTTTTTT.

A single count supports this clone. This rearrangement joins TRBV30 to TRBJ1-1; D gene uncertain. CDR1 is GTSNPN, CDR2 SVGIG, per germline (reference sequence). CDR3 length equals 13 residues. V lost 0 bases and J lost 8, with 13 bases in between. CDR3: CAWSVLDVDEAFF. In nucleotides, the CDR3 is TGTGCCTGGAGTGTGCTAGACGTAGACGAAGCTTTCTTT. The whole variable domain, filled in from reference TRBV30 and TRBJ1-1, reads SQTIHQWPATLVQPVGSPLSLECTVEGTSNPNLYWYRQAAGRGLQLLFYSVGIGQISSEVPQNLSASRPQDRQFILSSKKLLLSDSGFYLCAWSVLDVDEAFFGQGTRLTVV.

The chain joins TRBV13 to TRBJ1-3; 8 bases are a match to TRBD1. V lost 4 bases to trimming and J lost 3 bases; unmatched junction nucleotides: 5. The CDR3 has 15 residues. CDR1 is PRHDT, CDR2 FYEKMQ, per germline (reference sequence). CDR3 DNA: TGTGCCAGCAGCTCCGGACAGGGTGGTGGAAACACCATATATTTT. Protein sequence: CASSSGQGGGNTIYF. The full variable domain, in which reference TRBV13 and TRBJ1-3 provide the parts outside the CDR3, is AAGVIQSPRHLIKEKRETATLKCYPIPRHDTVYWYQQGPGQDPQFLISFYEKMQSDKGSIPDRFSAQQFSDYHSELNMSSLELGDSALYFCASSSGQGGGNTIYFGEGSWLTVV.

The CDR3 DNA sequence: TGTGCCAGCAGTGAAGAGGGCAGGGGGCGAGCCAAACTGTTTTTT. It codes for CASSEEGRGRAKLFF. This chain uses TRBV6-1 with TRBJ1-4; 8 bases agree with TRBD1. With V trimmed by 1 base and J by 11 bases, 9 bases remained unmatched. The CDR3 length is 15 residues. CDR1 is MNHNS, CDR2 SASEGT, per germline.

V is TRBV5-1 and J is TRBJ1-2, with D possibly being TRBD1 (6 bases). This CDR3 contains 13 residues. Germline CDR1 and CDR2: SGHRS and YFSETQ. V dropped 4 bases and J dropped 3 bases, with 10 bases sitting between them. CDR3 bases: TGCGCCAGCAGCCCGGACAGAGACTATGGCTACACCTTC. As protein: CASSPDRDYGYTF.